This T cell receptor beta chain originates from a study of memory CD4+ T cells and cytomegalovirus serostatus. The sort gate was single viable CD3+CD4+CD8-CD45RO+ cells for memory CD4+ T cells. Serum IgG to CMV pp150, pp28, p38 and p52 defined serostatus. The CDR3 has 16 residues. The V gene's germline CDR1 is SGHRS and CDR2 YFSETQ. V gave up 0 bases and J gave up 5 bases, with 17 bases separating them. The repertoire was sequenced with immunoSEQ multiplex PCR; TCRdb's copy has only in-frame clones and lacks some. The sample has over 35,000 clones, around 79% seen once; the top ten hold about 0.8%. The gene calls are TRBV5-1 and TRBJ1-1, with D possibly matching TRBD1 (6 bases). The sequence came from an adult in good health and CMV-seronegative. The sample consisted of memory CD4+ T cells from blood. CDR3 nucleotide sequence: TGCGCCAGCAGCTTGGGGTTTTCGGGGGGCGCGACTGAAGCTTTCTTT. It yields the protein CASSLGFSGGATEAFF.